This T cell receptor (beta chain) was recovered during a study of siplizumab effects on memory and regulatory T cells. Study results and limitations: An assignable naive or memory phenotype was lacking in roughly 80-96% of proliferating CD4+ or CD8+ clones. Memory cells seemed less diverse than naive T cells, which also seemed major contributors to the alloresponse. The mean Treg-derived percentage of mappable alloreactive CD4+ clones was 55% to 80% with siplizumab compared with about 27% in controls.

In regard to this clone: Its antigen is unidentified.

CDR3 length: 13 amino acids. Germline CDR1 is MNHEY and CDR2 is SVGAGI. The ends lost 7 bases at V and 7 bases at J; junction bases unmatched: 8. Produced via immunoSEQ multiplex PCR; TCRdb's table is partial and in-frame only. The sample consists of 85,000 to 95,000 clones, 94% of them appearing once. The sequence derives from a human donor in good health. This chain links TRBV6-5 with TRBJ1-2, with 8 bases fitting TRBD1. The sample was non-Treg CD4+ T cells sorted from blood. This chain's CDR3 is CASTTAGGIGYTF. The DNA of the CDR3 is TGTGCCAGCACAACGGCAGGGGGCATTGGCTACACCTTC.